The source of this T cell receptor (beta chain) is a study of cytomegalovirus exposure and HLA in healthy donors. Overall study: HLA-typed donors were the source of about 85 million unique TCRs held in an early data release. Study-wide points: The investigators catalogued 150 or so TCR beta chains as cytomegalovirus-associated.

Amplification used 60 Vbeta primers and 13 Jbeta primers. Data came from immunoSEQ multiplex PCR; TCRdb stores just in-frame clones and leaves some out. The table lists about 100,000 clones, around 82% of them singletons, with approximately 0.83% in the top ten. Nominal health characterized the donors when sampled, though unrecorded immune exposures were likely. This CDR3 contains 14 residues. Germline values: CDR1 SQVTM, CDR2 ANQGSEA. Germline trimming cut 7 bases from V and 5 bases from J; bases unmatched to any gene: 10. Note on this clone: The antigen is not known.

The material sequenced was PBMCs. The chain couples TRBV29-1 to TRBJ2-3, with 9 bases fitting TRBD2. The source of this sequence is a woman between 55 and 75 years old in good health and CMV-seronegative. This CDR3 reads CSAASSGGQDTQYF. The CDR3 coding sequence is TGCAGCGCCGCTAGTAGCGGGGGACAAGATACGCAGTATTTT.